This T cell receptor beta chain was recovered during a study of shared clonotypes between healthy human individuals. Study in general: Three plates were used per donor for CD4 naive, three for CD4 memory, two for CD8 naive and one for CD8 memory.

Method: immunoSEQ multiplex PCR; TCRdb's copy keeps in-frame clones and lacks some. The repertoire holds roughly 810,000 clones, with approximately 97% as singletons. The naive CD8 subset, CD45RO-negative cells positively selected for CCR7, excluded terminally differentiated effector memory CD45RA+ cells. Donors were Caucasian adults residing in Nashville, Tennessee, USA. CDR1 is MNHEY, CDR2 SVGAGI, per germline. The CDR3 is made up of 15 amino acids. V lost 7 bases and J lost 3; bases outside the gene matches: 11. This clone was found once. Sequenced sample: naive CD8+ T cells sorted from blood. J is TRBJ2-7 and V is TRBV6-5; TRBD1 matches 8 bases. This receptor was taken from a man aged 25 to 40 in good health. The CDR3 region is CASKPGGSSSYEQYF. In DNA form, the CDR3 reads TGTGCCAGCAAACCAGGGGGCAGTTCGAGCTACGAGCAGTACTTC.